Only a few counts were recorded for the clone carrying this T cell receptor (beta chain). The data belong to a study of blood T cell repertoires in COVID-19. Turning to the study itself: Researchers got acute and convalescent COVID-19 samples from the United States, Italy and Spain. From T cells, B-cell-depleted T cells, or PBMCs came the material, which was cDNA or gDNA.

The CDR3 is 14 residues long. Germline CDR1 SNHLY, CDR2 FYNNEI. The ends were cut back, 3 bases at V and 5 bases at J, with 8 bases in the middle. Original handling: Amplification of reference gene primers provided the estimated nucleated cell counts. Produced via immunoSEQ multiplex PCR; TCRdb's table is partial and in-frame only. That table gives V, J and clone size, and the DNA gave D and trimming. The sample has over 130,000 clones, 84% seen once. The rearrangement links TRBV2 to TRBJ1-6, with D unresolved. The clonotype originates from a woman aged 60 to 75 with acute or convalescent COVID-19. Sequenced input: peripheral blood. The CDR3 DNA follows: TGTGCCAGCAGTGACACGGTTAATAATTCACCCCTCCACTTT. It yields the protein CASSDTVNNSPLHF. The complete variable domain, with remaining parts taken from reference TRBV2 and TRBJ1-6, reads EPEVTQTPSHQVTQMGQEVILRCVPISNHLYFYWYRQILGQKVEFLVSFYNNEISEKSEIFDDQFSVERPDGSNFTLKIRSTKLEDSAMYFCASSDTVNNSPLHFGNGTRLTVT.